Below, one TCR beta chain is given with its context. The clone's antigen remains unknown. Within one base of it there is no much larger clone, and no base qualities were kept. These data belong to a study of blood T cell repertoires in COVID-19 (dated by TCRdb to between 2020 and 2021). Study-level background: Samples from collaborators originated in the United States, Italy and Spain and spanned both the acute and convalescent phases of COVID-19. Samples came from the ongoing ImmuneRACE study (first 160 participants) plus 1,254 subjects from 6 global collaborators. Where HLA class I and class II types were available, the types were taken from metadata supplied by the sample provider, not from assay-based typing. Nearly every sample came with metadata listing a de-identified subject ID, COVID-19 status, age in years and sex. Deeply sampled blood TCRbeta repertoires from subjects exposed to, actively infected with, or recovered from COVID-19 were included in the dataset. The repertoires were released in a freely available public database meant as a resource for research on the immune response to SARS-CoV-2. The prospective study material was composed of cDNA or gDNA derived from T cells, B-cell-depleted T cells, or PBMCs. Beyond this particular receptor, the publication reports: Clinical and demographic metadata were provided uncurated, with the amount varying by source and participant.

According to the germline V gene (reference sequence), CDR1 reads LGHDT and CDR2 reads YNNKEL. From its cysteine to its phenylalanine, the CDR3 spans 15 amino acids. The sequence is cut down to CDR3 DNA, 45 bases in frame from base 1. Cut back by 2 bases and 1 base, the V and J ends lie 8 bases apart. The immunoSEQ Assay, a bias-controlled multiplex PCR, was used to amplify TCRbeta CDR3 regions from genomic DNA. As for the authors' bioinformatics: The number of nucleated cells in each sample was estimated by amplification of reference gene primers within the assay. To quantify the absolute abundance of each unique TCRbeta CDR3 rearrangement, sequence reads were collapsed and filtered. For each sample, productive Simpson clonality was calculated as the square root of Simpson's diversity index across productive rearrangements. TCRdb carries this immuneACCESS record with in-frame sequences only. Its versions omit some clonotypes, under half of them owing to an unresolved V gene in the studies checked, with the rest unexplained. The D gene and trimming were derived from the DNA, and the V and J assignments and clone size from that table. Here the sample has under 150,000 clones; more than 75% occur a single time. More than 3% of the sample belongs to the ten largest clones.

The collaborating institutions used their own protocols to collect whole blood in K2EDTA tubes. For TCRbeta analysis, collaborator samples were shipped as frozen whole blood, as isolated PBMCs, or as DNA extracted from either sample type. The sequence came from a middle-aged man with acute or convalescent COVID-19. The rearrangement combines TRBV3-1 (or the pseudogene TRBV3-2) with TRBJ1-4; 5 matching bases give a weak D call of TRBD1. The material sequenced was peripheral blood. Here is the DNA: TGTGCCAGCAGCCAATACCAGGGAACTAATGAAAAACTGTTTTTT. Translation gives CASSQYQGTNEKLFF.